These T cell receptor beta chains were read from a single sample in a study of lymphopenia after photon versus proton radiotherapy. Measured with immunoSEQ multiplex PCR; TCRdb has only the in-frame clones, and not every one. The sample consists of 30,000 or so clones, around 90% of them appearing once. Material: peripheral blood, obtained from a patient treated with proton-based radiotherapy. These receptors were collected from an older woman with cholangiocarcinoma. Some clones in this sample may be carry-over from other donors' samples. Both conserved end residues are part of each CDR3. Each record gives: D gene, V gene, clone size, J gene, CDR3 DNA, CDR3 protein. D genes are given only for firm matches. Clone sizes are given selectively: once, few, many, or a class where the clone is expanded.

D gene: -
V gene: TRBV19
clone size: -
J gene: TRBJ1-2
CDR3 DNA: TGTGCCAGTAGTATAGTCCCGGCTGGCTATGGCTACACCTTC
CDR3 protein: CASSIVPAGYGYTF

D gene: -
V gene: TRBV7-8
clone size: few
J gene: TRBJ1-1
CDR3 DNA: TGTGCCAGCAGCACATACACGAACACTGAAGCTTTCTTT
CDR3 protein: CASSTYTNTEAFF

D gene: -
V gene: TRBV20-1
clone size: -
J gene: TRBJ2-1
CDR3 DNA: TGCAGTGGTATCGGCAATGAGCAGTTCTTC
CDR3 protein: CSGIGNEQFF

D gene: TRBD1
V gene: TRBV27
clone size: -
J gene: TRBJ1-1
CDR3 DNA: TGTGCCAGCAGTTTAAGAGGGTGGGTGACAGGGCCGAAGGGGACTGAAGCTTTCTTT
CDR3 protein: CASSLRGWVTGPKGTEAFF

D gene: TRBD2
V gene: TRBV4-1
clone size: -
J gene: TRBJ2-1
CDR3 DNA: TGCGCCAGCAGAGGAGGACTAGCGGGAGCCTACAATGAGCAGTTCTTC
CDR3 protein: CASRGGLAGAYNEQFF

D gene: -
V gene: TRBV19
clone size: -
J gene: TRBJ2-4
CDR3 DNA: TGTGCCAGTAGTGTTGGCCTCGGGGGTCCAAACATTCAGTACTTC
CDR3 protein: CASSVGLGGPNIQYF

D gene: -
V gene: TRBV6-5
clone size: -
J gene: TRBJ1-2
CDR3 DNA: TGTGCCAGCAGTTACTCGGCAGGGCGAGGCTACACCTTC
CDR3 protein: CASSYSAGRGYTF

D gene: TRBD2
V gene: TRBV5-1
clone size: once
J gene: TRBJ2-7
CDR3 DNA: TGCGCCAGCAGCTTGGTACTAGCGGGGAACGAGCAGTACTTC
CDR3 protein: CASSLVLAGNEQYF

D gene: -
V gene: TRBV6-1
clone size: -
J gene: TRBJ2-3
CDR3 DNA: TGTGCCAGCAGTGCGGGGGTGGGCACAGATACGCAGTATTTT
CDR3 protein: CASSAGVGTDTQYF

D gene: -
V gene: TRBV6-6
clone size: -
J gene: TRBJ1-3
CDR3 DNA: TGTGCCAGCAGTTTCACAACGGGGCCTGGAAACACCATATATTTT
CDR3 protein: CASSFTTGPGNTIYF

D gene: -
V gene: TRBV5-1
clone size: -
J gene: TRBJ1-2
CDR3 DNA: TGCGCCAGCAGCTTGGGGTCAAGCGGTTTGAGGTCCTTTGGCTACACCTTC
CDR3 protein: CASSLGSSGLRSFGYTF

D gene: TRBD2
V gene: TRBV15
clone size: -
J gene: TRBJ2-1
CDR3 DNA: TGTGCCACCGGGCCGGGGGGGGTTTCTTACAATGAGCAGTTCTTC
CDR3 protein: CATGPGGVSYNEQFF

D gene: -
V gene: TRBV18
clone size: few
J gene: TRBJ1-5
CDR3 DNA: TGTGCCAGCTCCGCCAATAACGGCAATCAGCCCCAGCATTTT
CDR3 protein: CASSANNGNQPQHF

D gene: -
V gene: TRBV30
clone size: -
J gene: TRBJ1-2
CDR3 DNA: TGTGCCTTTCTCACCTATGGCTACACCTTC
CDR3 protein: CAFLTYGYTF

D gene: TRBD2
V gene: TRBV6-5
clone size: few
J gene: TRBJ2-7
CDR3 DNA: TGTGCCAGCAGTAGTCCGGGACTAGCGGGATGGGAGCAGTACTTC
CDR3 protein: CASSSPGLAGWEQYF

D gene: -
V gene: TRBV6-5
clone size: once
J gene: TRBJ1-3
CDR3 DNA: TGTGCCACCTCCGGTTACTCTGGAAACACCATATATTTT
CDR3 protein: CATSGYSGNTIYF

D gene: TRBD2
V gene: TRBV5-1
clone size: -
J gene: TRBJ2-1
CDR3 DNA: TGCGCCACAAAGCGGGAAATCACGGGCGATGAGCAGTTCTTC
CDR3 protein: CATKREITGDEQFF

D gene: -
V gene: TRBV5-4
clone size: -
J gene: TRBJ2-3
CDR3 DNA: TGTGCCAGCAGCTCCGGAGGGGCTAGCACAGATACGCAGTATTTT
CDR3 protein: CASSSGGASTDTQYF

D gene: TRBD2
V gene: TRBV11-1
clone size: -
J gene: TRBJ2-4
CDR3 DNA: TGTGCCAGCAGCTTAGGGGCGGCTAGCGGGGGGAAAAACATTCAGTACTTC
CDR3 protein: CASSLGAASGGKNIQYF

D gene: -
V gene: TRBV29-1
clone size: -
J gene: TRBJ2-1
CDR3 DNA: TGCAGCGTTGAAGTTCCACAGGTTCCCTCCTACAATGAGCAGTTCTTC
CDR3 protein: CSVEVPQVPSYNEQFF

D gene: TRBD1
V gene: TRBV7-2
clone size: -
J gene: TRBJ1-1
CDR3 DNA: TGTGCCAGCAGCCCAGGGGGTAGGACTGAAGCTTTCTTT
CDR3 protein: CASSPGGRTEAFF

D gene: -
V gene: TRBV2
clone size: -
J gene: TRBJ2-7
CDR3 DNA: TGTGCCAGCAGTGAAGAATGGGACCTTGAGATCGAGCAGTACTTC
CDR3 protein: CASSEEWDLEIEQYF

D gene: -
V gene: TRBV2
clone size: -
J gene: TRBJ1-4
CDR3 DNA: TGTGCCAGCAGTCCAGGACCCGTTAATGAAAAACTGTTTTTT
CDR3 protein: CASSPGPVNEKLFF

D gene: TRBD1
V gene: TRBV7-9
clone size: -
J gene: TRBJ1-2
CDR3 DNA: TGTGCCAGCAGCCGACAGGGGCCATTTAACTATGGCTACACCTTC
CDR3 protein: CASSRQGPFNYGYTF

D gene: -
V gene: TRBV27
clone size: -
J gene: TRBJ1-1
CDR3 DNA: TGTGCCAGCAGTTTATTGGGGCCAGGGGAGGGCACTGAAGCTTTCTTT
CDR3 protein: CASSLLGPGEGTEAFF

D gene: -
V gene: TRBV14
clone size: -
J gene: TRBJ1-3
CDR3 DNA: TGTGCCAGCAGCCAAGATTACGGGTTCCTGGCTGGAAACACCATATATTTT
CDR3 protein: CASSQDYGFLAGNTIYF

D gene: TRBD1
V gene: TRBV2
clone size: -
J gene: TRBJ1-2
CDR3 DNA: TGTGCCAGCAGTGGACAGGGCCTGGGGGGCTACACCTTC
CDR3 protein: CASSGQGLGGYTF

D gene: TRBD2
V gene: TRBV6-6
clone size: -
J gene: TRBJ2-7
CDR3 DNA: TGTGCCAGCAGTTACACGGGAGGGACCTACGAGCAGTACTTC
CDR3 protein: CASSYTGGTYEQYF

D gene: -
V gene: TRBV7-9
clone size: -
J gene: TRBJ2-7
CDR3 DNA: TGTGCCAGCTCTAGGACAGAGGGCGGCGAGCAGTACTTC
CDR3 protein: CASSRTEGGEQYF

D gene: -
V gene: TRBV11-2
clone size: -
J gene: TRBJ2-7
CDR3 DNA: TGTGCCAGCAGCCTGGACAGCATACCCGCCTACGAGCAGTACTTC
CDR3 protein: CASSLDSIPAYEQYF

D gene: TRBD2
V gene: TRBV6-5
clone size: -
J gene: TRBJ2-1
CDR3 DNA: TGTGCCAGCAGTAAAATAGCGGGAGCCTACAATGAGCAGTTCTTC
CDR3 protein: CASSKIAGAYNEQFF

D gene: -
V gene: TRBV5-1
clone size: -
J gene: TRBJ1-2
CDR3 DNA: TGCGCCAGCAGCTTGGTGGCAGGGGAAGGCTACACCTTC
CDR3 protein: CASSLVAGEGYTF

D gene: TRBD1
V gene: TRBV5-1
clone size: -
J gene: TRBJ2-7
CDR3 DNA: TGCGCCAGCAGCTCCCCCCCAAGGGGGCCCTACGAGCAGTACTTC
CDR3 protein: CASSSPPRGPYEQYF

D gene: -
V gene: TRBV18
clone size: -
J gene: TRBJ1-1
CDR3 DNA: TGTGCCAGCTCACCGACAAGCTTAACTGAAGCTTTCTTT
CDR3 protein: CASSPTSLTEAFF

D gene: TRBD2
V gene: TRBV5-1
clone size: -
J gene: TRBJ2-1
CDR3 DNA: TGCGCCAGCAGCTTCCCCGGGACTAGCGGGAGGGCCCCTTACAATGAGCAGTTCTTC
CDR3 protein: CASSFPGTSGRAPYNEQFF

D gene: -
V gene: TRBV7-2
clone size: -
J gene: TRBJ2-5
CDR3 DNA: TGTGCCAGCAGCCCACTAGAGACCCAGTACTTC
CDR3 protein: CASSPLETQYF

D gene: -
V gene: TRBV9
clone size: -
J gene: TRBJ1-1
CDR3 DNA: TGTGCCAGCAGCCCCAGGCCGGGGGCGGTGAACACTGAAGCTTTCTTT
CDR3 protein: CASSPRPGAVNTEAFF

D gene: -
V gene: TRBV7-8
clone size: -
J gene: TRBJ1-5
CDR3 DNA: TGTGCCAGCAGCTACATCGCGGGGGTGACGCAACAGCCCCAGCATTTT
CDR3 protein: CASSYIAGVTQQPQHF

D gene: -
V gene: TRBV2
clone size: -
J gene: TRBJ1-1
CDR3 DNA: TGTGCCAGCAGCCCGCCCGTTGCGGGCGCAGAAGCTTTCTTT
CDR3 protein: CASSPPVAGAEAFF

D gene: TRBD1
V gene: TRBV7-8
clone size: -
J gene: TRBJ1-2
CDR3 DNA: TGTGCCAGCAGCTTGGGGACAGGCAGGGCCTATGGCTACACCTTC
CDR3 protein: CASSLGTGRAYGYTF

D gene: TRBD2
V gene: TRBV5-1
clone size: -
J gene: TRBJ2-3
CDR3 DNA: TGCGCCAGCAGCTTGAGTAGCGGGAGCGATACGCAGTATTTT
CDR3 protein: CASSLSSGSDTQYF

D gene: -
V gene: TRBV19
clone size: -
J gene: TRBJ1-2
CDR3 DNA: TGTGCCAGTAGTATTTTGCCAGGGAAGGCGGACTATGGCTACACCTTC
CDR3 protein: CASSILPGKADYGYTF

D gene: -
V gene: TRBV7-9
clone size: -
J gene: TRBJ1-4
CDR3 DNA: TGTGCCAGCAGCACGAGGAACAGCTTCAGGAATGAAAAACTGTTTTTT
CDR3 protein: CASSTRNSFRNEKLFF

D gene: -
V gene: TRBV5-8
clone size: -
J gene: TRBJ1-2
CDR3 DNA: TGTGCCAGCAGTAGCGGCAGCTATGGCTACACCTTC
CDR3 protein: CASSSGSYGYTF

D gene: -
V gene: TRBV11-1
clone size: -
J gene: TRBJ2-7
CDR3 DNA: TGTGCCAGCAGCTTAGGGCGCCTTTACGAGCAGTACTTC
CDR3 protein: CASSLGRLYEQYF

D gene: TRBD2
V gene: TRBV7-6
clone size: once
J gene: TRBJ2-5
CDR3 DNA: TGTGCCAGCAGCTCAGGACTAGCGGGGTTAGAGACCCAGTACTTC
CDR3 protein: CASSSGLAGLETQYF

D gene: TRBD1
V gene: TRBV19
clone size: -
J gene: TRBJ1-1
CDR3 DNA: TGTGCCAGTAGTATCGCCCGGGAAGGGGGCGCGTCTTTGAACACTGAAGCTTTCTTT
CDR3 protein: CASSIAREGGASLNTEAFF

D gene: TRBD2
V gene: TRBV2
clone size: -
J gene: TRBJ2-3
CDR3 DNA: TGTGCCAGCAGTGTGGGACTAGACACAGATACGCAGTATTTT
CDR3 protein: CASSVGLDTDTQYF

D gene: -
V gene: TRBV27
clone size: -
J gene: TRBJ1-6
CDR3 DNA: TGTGCCAGCAGTCAGGGTTGGAGATATAATTCACCCCTCCACTTT
CDR3 protein: CASSQGWRYNSPLHF

D gene: -
V gene: TRBV11-3
clone size: -
J gene: TRBJ2-1
CDR3 DNA: TGTGCCAGCAGCTTACGGGACTCCCGGTGGAATGAGCAGTTCTTC
CDR3 protein: CASSLRDSRWNEQFF

D gene: -
V gene: TRBV27
clone size: -
J gene: TRBJ1-2
CDR3 DNA: TGTGCCAGCAGTCCCATCCCCGGGCGGAGGGGATATGGCTACACCTTC
CDR3 protein: CASSPIPGRRGYGYTF

D gene: -
V gene: TRBV11-3
clone size: few
J gene: TRBJ2-2
CDR3 DNA: TGTGCCAGCAGCGGTCAGGGTTATACCGGGGAGCTGTTTTTT
CDR3 protein: CASSGQGYTGELFF

D gene: TRBD2
V gene: TRBV27
clone size: -
J gene: TRBJ2-1
CDR3 DNA: TGTGCCAGCAGGGGGGGGTACGGGCAGTTCTTC
CDR3 protein: CASRGGYGQFF

D gene: -
V gene: TRBV7-8
clone size: -
J gene: TRBJ1-1
CDR3 DNA: TGTGCCAGCAGCTTACATCAGCGGAACACTGAAGCTTTCTTT
CDR3 protein: CASSLHQRNTEAFF

D gene: -
V gene: TRBV6-1
clone size: -
J gene: TRBJ1-1
CDR3 DNA: TGTGCCAGCAGCTCAGGGGCAGATAACACTGAAGCTTTCTTT
CDR3 protein: CASSSGADNTEAFF

D gene: -
V gene: TRBV14
clone size: few
J gene: TRBJ1-5
CDR3 DNA: TGTGCCAGCAGCCAAGGGGGTCAGCCCCAGCATTTT
CDR3 protein: CASSQGGQPQHF

D gene: -
V gene: TRBV5-6
clone size: -
J gene: TRBJ1-5
CDR3 DNA: TGTGCCAGCAGCTTGTGGGGGGACCTAAATCAGCCCCAGCATTTT
CDR3 protein: CASSLWGDLNQPQHF

D gene: -
V gene: TRBV5-1
clone size: -
J gene: TRBJ2-3
CDR3 DNA: TGCGCCAGCAGCGTCGATGGGGGGTACACAGATACGCAGTATTTT
CDR3 protein: CASSVDGGYTDTQYF

D gene: TRBD1
V gene: TRBV18
clone size: -
J gene: TRBJ1-6
CDR3 DNA: TGTGCCAGCTCCCCCGGGACAGGCAATTCACCCCTCCACTTT
CDR3 protein: CASSPGTGNSPLHF